The entry that follows covers one TCR beta chain sequence. Its cognate antigen is unknown. The germline gene is not matched at one end of the junction; a read error may be the cause. This sample stems from a study of vaccination and CD4 T cells after COVID-19. Whole-study context: Four females and six males made up the convalescents, two of whom were Hispanic. The study, taken as a whole, reports: Spike mono-reactive status applied to 304 of 307 vaccine-specific clones in convalescent patients.

CDR1 and CDR2 from the germline V gene are LNHDA and SQIVND (reference sequence). CDR3 length: 15 amino acids. The treatment here: 10-day PBMC culture with coronavirus spike peptide pools or control peptides (ViraFEST assay). On day 3 and again on day 7, fresh IL-2 medium was used to replace half the medium. The Oncomine TCR Beta short-read assay sequenced DNA from cultured CD4+ T cells. MiXCR, run by TCRdb on the PCR reads, gives a single entry per CDR3 protein. Here the sample spans some 16,000 distinct CDR3 sequences, about 68% being singletons. This clonotype originated in a human donor who received a COVID-19 vaccine. The chain uses TRBV19 and TRBJ1-3; TRBD1 might be the D (6 bases). Source: CD4+ T cells from blood, cultured in vitro, taken after SARS-CoV-2 vaccination. The DNA of the CDR3 is TGTGCCAGTAGCAAACAGGGTAGAACTGGAAACACCACATATTTT. Its translation: CASSKQGRTGNTTYF.